What follows describes a single TCR beta chain. This sample was included in a study of blood T cell repertoires in COVID-19. The overall study: Whether acute or convalescent, the COVID-19 samples came from the United States, Italy and Spain. Nucleic acid was either cDNA or gDNA, and it came from T cells, B-cell-depleted T cells, or PBMCs.

During active infection, Seattle patients enrolled and were then monitored through disease. Study processing details: From reference gene primer amplification, estimates of nucleated cell counts were derived. The data were produced by immunoSEQ multiplex PCR, yet TCRdb's version contains in-frame clones alone and is incomplete. That table is the source of V, J and clone size, and D and trimming were worked out from the DNA. This table holds 300,000 to 400,000 clones, around 87% found once. Material for sequencing was peripheral blood. The sequence derives from a woman aged 45-60 years with COVID-19, enrolled during active disease.

The CDR3 protein is CASSLGTGRGAGGYTF. The CDR3 DNA is TGTGCCAGCAGCCTAGGGACAGGGAGGGGCGCGGGTGGCTACACCTTC. V is TRBV4-2 and J is TRBJ1-2; TRBD1 matches at 9 bases. Losses at the gene ends were 4 bases for V and 7 bases for J; bases not matched to a gene: 13. The germline V gene has CDR1 LGHNA and CDR2 YNFKEQ. This CDR3 comprises 16 residues.